This entry lists 3 T cell receptor beta chains sequenced from one sample in a study of regulatory T cells in long-lasting Graves disease. To make TCR beta libraries, researchers used iRepertoire HTBI primers and Arm-PCR of CDR3 regions. TCRdb used MiXCR to reprocess the multiplex PCR reads, holding one entry per CDR3 protein. The sample consists of 600,000 to 850,000 distinct CDR3 sequences, around 30% of them appearing once. Time point specified: persistent/refractory GD, antithyroid drugs over 5 years with positive TRAb. RNA extracted from PBMCs served as the sequencing template. The sample in question was peripheral blood mononuclear cells (PBMCs), obtained when the disease was refractory, from a patient treated with antithyroid drugs. Every receptor here comes from a female donor with Graves disease.

The chain uses TRBV7-6 and TRBJ2-1; no clear D. V was cut by 2 bases and J by 0 bases, with 8 bases left in between. Per germline, CDR1 SGHVS and CDR2 FNYEAQ. This CDR3 contains 15 residues. CDR3: CASSLHESSYNEQFF. The CDR3 DNA follows: TGTGCCAGCAGCTTACATGAGAGCTCCTACAATGAGCAGTTCTTC. The variable domain in full, with the rest retrieved from reference TRBV7-6 and TRBJ2-1, is GAGVSQSPRYKVTKRGQDVALRCDPISGHVSLYWYRQALGQGPEFLTYFNYEAQQDKSGLPNDRFSAERPEGSISTLTIQRTEQRDSAMYRCASSLHESSYNEQFFGPGTRLTVL.

This clonotype turned up a few times. This chain links TRBV7-9 with TRBJ2-7; 9 positions match TRBD2. The CDR3 has 15 amino acids. The J segment lost 0 bases and the V segment lost 5 bases, leaving 5 bases of the junction unmatched. In germline, CDR1 is SEHNR, CDR2 FQNEAQ (reference sequence). CDR3 region: CASSQAGGISYEQYF. In DNA, the CDR3 is TGTGCCAGCAGCCAGGCGGGGGGGATCTCCTACGAGCAGTACTTC.

This clonotype was detected many times. This chain joins TRBV12-3 or TRBV12-4 and TRBJ2-7, with a possible D match to TRBD1 (5 bases). The CDR3 is 15 residues long. Trimming removed 3 bases from V and 4 bases from J, with 16 bases in between. The DNA of the CDR3 is TGTGCCAGCAGTTTTGCGCCAGGGCGAGGTTACGAGCAGTACTTC. Protein sequence: CASSFAPGRGYEQYF.